These 5 T cell receptor beta chains originate from one sample sequenced in a study of CD8 T cells in Susac syndrome (dated by TCRdb to the late 2010s). Libraries were built with the immunoSEQ multiplex PCR assay. RNA was extracted with the RNeasy kit and roughly 0.5 to 1 ug was reverse transcribed using random hexamers. TCRdb's own reprocessing of the public reads used fastp at Q25 and MiXCR and kept productive beta chains. Rows with a matching CDR3 protein are joined into one entry that keeps the most common DNA and genes. Present in this sample are 100,000 to 150,000 distinct CDR3 sequences, about 93% of which were seen just once. The leading ten clones occupy less than 0.25% of the sample. The sequenced sample consisted of CD8+ T cells from PBMCs. The receptor set was obtained from a human donor with Susac syndrome.

J is TRBJ2-1 and V is TRBV2; 11 bases line up with TRBD2. Losses at the gene ends were 1 base for V and 12 bases for J; bases not matched to a gene: 5. The CDR3 extends over 14 amino acids. Germline assignment: CDR1 SNHLY and CDR2 FYNNEI. The CDR3 DNA sequence: TGTGCCAGCAGTGAAGTAGCGGGGGGGCCGCGGCAGTTCTTC. As protein: CASSEVAGGPRQFF. Complete variable domain (other parts from reference TRBV2 and TRBJ2-1): EPEVTQTPSHQVTQMGQEVILRCVPISNHLYFYWYRQILGQKVEFLVSFYNNEISEKSEIFDDQFSVERPDGSNFTLKIRSTKLEDSAMYFCASSEVAGGPRQFFGPGTRLTVL.

The chain links TRBV20-1 to TRBJ2-1, with unresolved D. This CDR3 spans 14 amino acids. The germline gives CDR1 DFQATT, CDR2 SNEGSKA (reference sequence). Trimming removed 0 bases from V and 4 bases from J, with 10 bases in between. The CDR3 protein is CSARDPGRYNEQFF. CDR3 bases: TGCAGTGCTAGAGATCCGGGCCGGTACAATGAGCAGTTCTTC.

The CDR3 spells CASSYSGLVDEQFF. CDR3 sequence (DNA): TGTGCCAGCAGTTACTCGGGACTAGTCGATGAGCAGTTCTTC. This chain connects TRBV6-5 to TRBJ2-1, with 8 bases identical to TRBD2. V lost 0 bases, J lost 8 bases, and 3 bases stayed unmatched. CDR1 is MNHEY and CDR2 is SVGAGI in the germline V gene. CDR3 length: 14 amino acids.

V is TRBV12-3 or TRBV12-4 and J is TRBJ2-7; 7 positions match TRBD1. This CDR3 region has 14 residues. The V segment lost 6 bases and the J segment 6 bases; nucleotides outside the gene matches: 11. CDR3 region: CASREGAYSSEQYF. Written as DNA, the CDR3 is TGTGCCAGCAGAGAGGGGGCTTACTCATCCGAGCAGTACTTC.

This chain connects TRBV5-4 to TRBJ1-2, with 7 bases identical to TRBD1. Germline V gene lookup returns CDR1 SGHNT and CDR2 YYREEE (reference sequence). Germline trimming cut 5 bases from V and 2 bases from J; bases unmatched to any gene: 6. The CDR3 runs to 14 residues. This CDR3 is CASRLQGPNYGYTF. DNA for the CDR3: TGTGCCAGCAGGCTACAGGGGCCAAACTATGGCTACACCTTC.